The 5 T cell receptor beta chains presented below share a single source sample, sequenced in a study of spatial heterogeneity in lung cancer. TCRdb reanalysed the 5' RACE reads using MiXCR and keeps one entry per CDR3 protein. The table has 28,000 or so distinct CDR3 sequences, 13% seen once. Time point of the sample: sample taken at primary tumor resection. Whole RNA was taken from tumor, nontumor lung or frozen PBMC; it was then sequenced unsorted. Sample: PBMCs, taken at surgery. These receptor sequences come from a female donor with early-stage non-small cell lung cancer.

This clonotype was detected many times. This chain joins TRBV10-3 and TRBJ2-1; 7 nucleotides agree with TRBD2. Germline V gene lookup returns CDR1 ENHRY and CDR2 SYGVKD. The CDR3 sequence is 13 residues long. The junction had 10 bases not matched to a gene; V was cut back by 2 bases and J by 15 bases. The CDR3, as DNA: TGTGCCATCAGTGAGGGAGGAGAAGCGGGGCGGTTCTTC. It translates to CAISEGGEAGRFF.

This chain links TRBV2 with TRBJ2-7; 11 bases are a match to TRBD2. CDR3 length equals 18 residues. Unmatched junction bases numbered 11, after V lost 3 bases and J lost 1 base. The germline V gene has CDR1 SNHLY and CDR2 FYNNEI. The CDR3 nucleotides read TGTGCCAGCAGTGATCGGTCTAGCGGGGGGCTGGGGTCCTACGAGCAGTACGTC. Amino acids: CASSDRSSGGLGSYEQYV.

A few counts support this clonotype. The chain carries TRBV20-1 and TRBJ2-5; possibly TRBD2 for D (6 bases). Germline CDR1 reads DFQATT; CDR2 reads SNEGSKA (reference sequence). The CDR3 is 16 residues long. V was trimmed by 5 bases and J by 2 bases, leaving 21 bases between them. CDR3 in amino acids: CSAADNAGSTQETQYF. CDR3 nucleotide sequence: TGCAGTGCTGCGGACAATGCCGGGAGTACACAAGAGACCCAGTACTTC.

To note about this clonotype: This may stem from a read error, because a much larger clone lies one nucleotide away. The chain employs TRBV20-1 and TRBJ2-1; no firm D call. This CDR3 is 15 amino acids long. Germline V gene data show CDR1 as DFQATT and CDR2 as SNEGSKA (reference sequence). Trimming left V 0 bases short and J 4 bases short, with 13 bases between. The CDR3 loop reads CSARDKQHQYNEQFF. The CDR3 region has the DNA TGCAGTGCTAGAGACAAGCAACATCAATACAATGAGCAGTTCTTC.

This clonotype was observed many times. The chain uses TRBV10-3 and TRBJ2-3, with unresolved D. Germline V lookup: CDR1 ENHRY, CDR2 SYGVKD. The V gene lost 5 bases and the J gene lost 3 bases, with 9 bases spanning the gap. The CDR3 is made up of 13 amino acids. CDR3 in amino acids: CAISPLSTDTQYF. Here the CDR3 DNA reads TGTGCCATCAGTCCTCTTTCAACAGATACGCAGTATTTT.